The 12 T cell receptor beta chains below come from one sample, sequenced in a study of T cells in localized non-small cell lung cancer. TCRdb's copy holds only in-frame clones and misses some; the assay was immunoSEQ multiplex PCR. This table has about 41,000 clones, roughly 90% appearing once. The starting material was peripheral blood, obtained before any cancer treatment. Receptors originate from an older female donor with stage I squamous cell lung carcinoma.

The rearrangement links TRBV2 to TRBJ1-4; a weak D match, TRBD1 (5 bases). The germline gives CDR1 SNHLY, CDR2 FYNNEI. The CDR3 has 15 amino acids. The germline V and J ends were trimmed by 5 bases and 3 bases, with 13 bases remaining between them. The CDR3 sequence: CASSYQGQANEKLFF. The CDR3 nucleotides are TGTGCCAGCAGTTACCAGGGTCAGGCTAATGAAAAACTGTTTTTT.

This clone was seen only a few times. The chain employs TRBV10-3 and TRBJ1-2; 9 nucleotides match TRBD1. This CDR3 comprises 15 residues. V shed 4 bases, J shed 0 bases, and the junction held 3 bases outside the gene matches. Germline lookup yields CDR1 ENHRY and CDR2 SYGVKD. CDR3 sequence (DNA): TGTGCCATCAGTGGGGGACAGGGAGCTAACTATGGCTACACCTTC. As protein: CAISGGQGANYGYTF.

V and J are TRBV6-6 and TRBJ2-5; tentatively, D is TRBD1 or TRBD2 (5 bases each). CDR1 is MNHNY and CDR2 is SVGAGI in the germline V gene (reference sequence). Trimming stripped 4 bases from V and 1 base from J, with 13 bases between. This CDR3 is 15 amino acids long. The CDR3 is CASSFGTSLQETQYF. As DNA, the CDR3 is TGTGCCAGCAGTTTTGGGACCTCTCTCCAAGAGACCCAGTACTTC.

This chain connects TRBV29-1 to TRBJ2-1; D is ambiguous. Germline V CDR1 and CDR2: SQVTM, ANQGSEA. V was cut by 3 bases and J by 15 bases, with 6 bases left in between. CDR3 size: 8 residues. Written as DNA, the CDR3 is TGCAGCGTTGAGCCGGGGTTCTTC. It is translated as CSVEPGFF.

The J gene is TRBJ2-5, the V gene TRBV7-3; D gene unclear. CDR1 is SGHTA, CDR2 FQGTGA, per germline. With 0 bases removed from V and 5 bases from J, the gap between germline ends came to 13 bases. The CDR3 is made up of 15 amino acids. CDR3 nucleotides: TGTGCCAGCAGCTTAACGGGCAGTTTTAGTGAGACCCAGTACTTC. As protein: CASSLTGSFSETQYF.

The chain uses TRBV7-2 and TRBJ2-7; no clear D. V lost 3 bases to trimming and J lost 7 bases, with 10 bases between them. This CDR3 comprises 12 residues. Germline V gives CDR1 SGHTA, CDR2 FQGNSA. CDR3 in amino acids: CASSFLRAEQYF. CDR3 sequence (DNA): TGTGCCAGCAGCTTTTTAAGGGCGGAGCAGTACTTC. Combining the CDR3 with reference TRBV7-2 and TRBJ2-7 gives the whole variable domain GAGVSQSPSNKVTEKGKDVELRCDPISGHTALYWYRQSLGQGLEFLIYFQGNSAPDKSGLPSDRFSAERTGGSVSTLTIQRTQQEDSAVYLCASSFLRAEQYFGPGTRLTVT.

The chain joins TRBV7-9 to TRBJ1-3; 7 bases agree with TRBD1. Germline assignment: CDR1 SEHNR and CDR2 FQNEAQ (reference sequence). CDR3 length: 14 residues. The ends lost 5 bases at V and 1 base at J; junction bases unmatched: 2. The chain's CDR3 is CASSPTGSGNTIYF. Written as DNA, the CDR3 is TGTGCCAGCAGCCCGACAGGGTCTGGAAACACCATATATTTT.

The DNA of the CDR3 is TGTGCCAGCAGCTCCCGGACAGGGCGGCTCTACGAGCAGTACTTC. Its translation: CASSSRTGRLYEQYF. The chain joins TRBV6-5 to TRBJ2-7, with 8 bases that match TRBD1. Losses at the gene ends were 6 bases for V and 3 bases for J; bases not matched to a gene: 10. The CDR3 covers 15 residues. Germline loops: CDR1 MNHEY, CDR2 SVGAGI.

V gene TRBV2 combines with J gene TRBJ1-5; 8 bases are a match to TRBD1. Germline values: CDR1 SNHLY, CDR2 FYNNEI. The CDR3 runs 12 residues. Losses at the gene ends were 5 bases for V and 11 bases for J; bases not matched to a gene: 5. The chain's CDR3 is CASSFIQGAQHF. The CDR3, as DNA: TGTGCCAGCAGTTTTATACAGGGGGCCCAGCATTTT.

This clone was seen a single time. V is TRBV11-2 and J is TRBJ1-4; D perhaps matches TRBD1 (5 bases). The V end lost 7 bases, the J end lost 0 bases, and 12 bases lay between the germline ends. From germline, CDR1 is SGHAT and CDR2 FQNNGV. The CDR3 runs to 15 residues. The CDR3 DNA sequence: TGTGCCAGCACCGCTGCGACAGCAACTAATGAAAAACTGTTTTTT. Amino acid sequence: CASTAATATNEKLFF.

V is TRBV18 and J is TRBJ1-3; D gene unclear. Trimming removed 1 base at V and 1 base at J, with 8 bases between. From germline, CDR1 is KGHSH and CDR2 LQKENI. The CDR3 totals 15 residues. This CDR3 reads CASSPLTGSGNTIYF. CDR3 in DNA: TGTGCCAGCTCACCACTGACGGGATCTGGAAACACCATATATTTT.

This clone was counted only a few times. The sample contains more than one DNA sequence encoding this CDR3. The chain employs TRBV30 and TRBJ2-7; D is unresolved. The CDR3 is 10 amino acids. With 5 bases removed from V and 2 bases from J, the gap between germline ends came to 4 bases. CDR1 is GTSNPN, CDR2 SVGIG, per germline (reference sequence). In DNA, the CDR3 is TGTGCCTGGCGGACCTACGAGCAGTACTTC. This encodes CAWRTYEQYF.